This T cell receptor beta chain appears in the sequencing data of a study of Graves' ophthalmopathy and Graves' hyperthyroidism. V was pared by 4 bases and J by 6 bases, with 18 bases between. CDR3 length: 15 residues. Germline CDR1 reads SGHTA; CDR2 reads FQGNSA. General study results and limits: Its predictions of ophthalmopathy progression gave the model 70.59% sensitivity and 72.22% specificity. Discrimination between ophthalmopathy and stable hyperthyroidism by a 13-signature model showed 85% to 90% sensitivity and roughly 80% specificity.

As regards this clonotype: Its antigen remains unknown.

From RNA, the CDR3 regions of TCR beta chains were amplified and sequenced. HTBI primers served in a first-round RT-PCR, which a second-round multiplex PCR followed. TCRdb ran MiXCR on the multiplex PCR reads and lists one entry per CDR3 protein. In the table there are roughly 1.1 million distinct CDR3 sequences, about 40% of which are singletons. The sample comprised peripheral blood or thyroid tissue (not recorded which). V and J are TRBV7-2 and TRBJ1-2; maybe TRBD1 (5 bases). The receptor's source is an adult man with Graves' hyperthyroidism. CDR3 protein: CASSSIGAALHGYTF. The CDR3 DNA is TGTGCCAGCAGCTCCATAGGGGCGGCCCTCCATGGCTACACCTTC.